The rows below give T cell receptor beta chains drawn from one sample of a study of cytomegalovirus exposure and HLA in healthy donors. Sequencing used immunoSEQ multiplex PCR; TCRdb keeps in-frame clones, though not all of them. The top ten hold approximately 5% of the sample, which has roughly 130,000 clones, roughly 77% seen once. The sequencing input was PBMCs. These receptors all stem from a man under 40 in good health and CMV-seronegative. Each CDR3 is given without its conserved first and last residue. D genes are given only for firm matches.

cdr3_length,d_call,j_call,v_call,cdr3_aa
13,.,TRBJ1-5,TRBV18,ASSLDSDSNQPQH
12,.,TRBJ1-2,TRBV5-6,ASSFPGSNYGYT
10,.,TRBJ2-5,TRBV19,ASSTRGETQY
11,TRBD1,TRBJ2-1,TRBV2,ASSSGGYNEQF
11,.,TRBJ1-4,TRBV2,ASRTKTTVRLF
12,.,TRBJ1-2,TRBV5-1,ASSLEGGIYGYT
12,TRBD1,TRBJ2-7,TRBV7-2,ASSLQDRGREQY
13,TRBD1,TRBJ1-4,TRBV5-1,ASSPDRGSNEKLF
10,TRBD1,TRBJ1-1,TRBV7-9,ASSFDRGEAF
12,TRBD1,TRBJ1-2,TRBV2,ASSGQGASYGYT
13,TRBD1,TRBJ1-2,TRBV14,ASSQKVGQNYGYT
12,TRBD1,TRBJ1-2,TRBV6-5,ASSRGQGAYGYT
14,.,TRBJ2-5,TRBV15,ATSFGGGPYQETQY
13,TRBD1,TRBJ2-7,TRBV27,ASSSYRDRGYEQY
11,.,TRBJ1-2,TRBV19,ASSIDLRFGYT
11,.,TRBJ1-2,TRBV28,AHGTGKSYGYT
12,.,TRBJ2-1,TRBV4-1,ASSQGTWLNEQF
12,.,TRBJ2-5,TRBV18,ASSPVAAQETQY
14,.,TRBJ2-1,TRBV5-1,ASSFAAVEVSGEQF
12,TRBD1,.,TRBV6-5,ASSRQGRVYEQY
15,.,TRBJ2-3,TRBV4-2,ASSQGSLRVSTDTQY
12,.,TRBJ1-6,TRBV5-1,ASSLEAPGSPLH
14,.,TRBJ2-5,TRBV4-1,ASSQGVIGGQETQY
9,TRBD1,TRBJ1-4,TRBV30,ASTGDEKLF
12,TRBD2,TRBJ2-7,TRBV28,ASTIAGVAYEQY
13,.,TRBJ2-2,TRBV5-4,ASSLVAGKSGELF
13,.,TRBJ1-2,TRBV2,ASSEYPTANYGYT
10,.,TRBJ2-5,TRBV29-1,SGLGGGREQY
13,.,TRBJ2-3,TRBV4-3,ASSQDLAATDTQY
13,TRBD1,TRBJ1-2,TRBV9,ASSSGQGAYYGYT
13,.,TRBJ2-5,TRBV7-9,ASSLRREPQETQY
13,TRBD1,TRBJ2-7,TRBV15,ATSSGTGGSYEQY
16,TRBD1,TRBJ2-2,TRBV5-1,ASSLEETTGYFTGELF
13,TRBD1,TRBJ1-2,TRBV13,ASSDTGTGNYGYT
11,.,TRBJ2-3,TRBV6-5,ASIDTGTDTQY
12,.,TRBJ1-4,TRBV5-1,ASSFDGTNEKLF
16,TRBD2,TRBJ2-5,TRBV5-6,ASSLVGTSGGARETQY
9,.,TRBJ2-5,TRBV20-1,SARTIETQY
12,TRBD1,TRBJ1-1,TRBV27,ASSLKGTGAEAF
12,.,TRBJ1-1,TRBV28,ASSLPGVNTEAF
13,TRBD1,TRBJ1-2,TRBV5-1,ATAPTPGQAYGYT
12,.,TRBJ2-3,TRBV29-1,SVEVGSLTDTQY
11,TRBD2,TRBJ2-1,TRBV7-8,ASSQRTSEEQF
12,TRBD1,TRBJ1-5,TRBV9,ASSAETGNQPQH
10,.,TRBJ2-5,TRBV2,ASSEQGPTQY
12,TRBD1,TRBJ2-7,TRBV5-1,ASSPDRGHHEQY
14,TRBD2,TRBJ2-7,TRBV28,ASSTTLAGGPDEQY
11,TRBD1,TRBJ1-5,TRBV5-1,ASSRDRLQPRH
11,.,TRBJ1-1,TRBV11-2,ASSYLLETEAF